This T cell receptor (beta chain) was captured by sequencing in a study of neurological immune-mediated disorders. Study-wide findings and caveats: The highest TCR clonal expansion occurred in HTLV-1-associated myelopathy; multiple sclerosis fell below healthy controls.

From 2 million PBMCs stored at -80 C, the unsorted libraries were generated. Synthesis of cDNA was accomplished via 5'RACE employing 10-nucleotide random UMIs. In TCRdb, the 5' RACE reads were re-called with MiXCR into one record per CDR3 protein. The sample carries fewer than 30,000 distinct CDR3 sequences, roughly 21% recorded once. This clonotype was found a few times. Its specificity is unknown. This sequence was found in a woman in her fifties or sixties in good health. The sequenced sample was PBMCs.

This CDR3 is CASTPGPGGHEQFF. DNA for the CDR3: TGTGCCAGCACCCCAGGCCCAGGGGGCCATGAGCAGTTCTTC. The rearrangement uses TRBV6-4 and TRBJ2-1, with 8 bases fitting TRBD1. The CDR3 totals 14 residues. The junction had 10 bases not matched to a gene; V was cut back by 7 bases and J by 8 bases. From germline, CDR1 is MRHNA and CDR2 SNTAGT.